Below are 32 T cell receptor beta chains sequenced from a single sample in a study of cytomegalovirus exposure and HLA in healthy donors. PCR involved 60 Vbeta and 13 Jbeta primers. Clones were read by immunoSEQ multiplex PCR, and TCRdb kept only the in-frame ones, dropping some. Found here are tens of thousands of clones, 90% to 95% of them singletons; the top ten hold roughly 2.6%. Material for sequencing was PBMCs. Every receptor here comes from a young woman in good health and CMV-seronegative.

This chain uses TRBV19 with TRBJ2-7; TRBD1 matches at 9 bases. Germline assignment: CDR1 LNHDA and CDR2 SQIVND (reference sequence). The CDR3 contains 17 residues. Trimming removed 5 bases from V and 2 bases from J; junction bases left unmatched: 13. CDR3 DNA sequence: TGTGCCAGTAGTCTGGGACAGGGACCTATGCCCGCCTACGAGCAGTACTTC. This sequence encodes CASSLGQGPMPAYEQYF.

CDR3 in DNA: TGTGCCAGCAGCCAAGCACCGCCAGGACTCACGGGGGAGCAGTACTTC. Translation: CASSQAPPGLTGEQYF. The chain has TRBV4-2 and TRBJ2-7; the D gene is possibly TRBD2 (5 bases). Trimming took 1 base from V and 7 from J, leaving 20 bases between them. CDR1 and CDR2 (germline): LGHNA, YNFKEQ. The CDR3 has 16 residues.

The rearrangement uses TRBV4-2 and TRBJ1-2; TRBD1 might be the D (5 bases). Trimming took off 1 base at V and 3 bases at J, with 21 bases between the two ends. Germline values: CDR1 LGHNA, CDR2 YNFKEQ. This CDR3 is 18 amino acids long. CDR3 amino acids: CASSQGGREGFRDYGYTF. The CDR3 DNA is TGTGCCAGCAGCCAAGGGGGGAGGGAAGGGTTCCGGGACTATGGCTACACCTTC.

The chain uses TRBV7-9 and TRBJ2-3, with D maybe TRBD2 (6 bases). Germline assignment: CDR1 SEHNR and CDR2 FQNEAQ (reference sequence). V lost 11 bases and J 0 bases, leaving 12 bases between the germline ends. CDR3 length: 13 amino acids. The CDR3 nucleotides read TGTGCCGGACGGAGGGAAAGCACAGATACGCAGTATTTT. Encoded protein: CAGRRESTDTQYF.

The V and J genes are TRBV21-1 and TRBJ1-6; the table assigns TRBD1, which was not confirmed against the DNA. TRBV21-1 is tagged as a pseudogene. The CDR3 covers 15 residues. DNA of the CDR3: TGTGCCAGCAGCAAAGAGGGACAGTATAATTCACCCCTCCACTTT. As protein: CASSKEGQYNSPLHF.

V gene TRBV30 combines with J gene TRBJ2-1, with TRBD2 identical over 8 bases. Unmatched junction bases numbered 13, after V lost 0 bases and J lost 0 bases. Germline CDR1 is GTSNPN and CDR2 is SVGIG (reference sequence). This CDR3 has 19 residues. The DNA for the CDR3 is TGTGCCTGGAGTGTAAGGTGGGTAGCGGGGCGAAGCTCCTACAATGAGCAGTTCTTC. It codes for CAWSVRWVAGRSSYNEQFF. Looking up the rest from reference TRBV30 and TRBJ2-1 gives the full variable domain: SQTIHQWPATLVQPVGSPLSLECTVEGTSNPNLYWYRQAAGRGLQLLFYSVGIGQISSEVPQNLSASRPQDRQFILSSKKLLLSDSGFYLCAWSVRWVAGRSSYNEQFFGPGTRLTVL.

The genes are TRBV19 and TRBJ2-2; 10 positions agree with TRBD1. The CDR3 runs 16 residues. Germline values: CDR1 LNHDA, CDR2 SQIVND (reference sequence). V gave up 5 bases and J gave up 6 bases; unmatched junction bases: 9. CDR3 DNA: TGTGCCAGTAGTCCACGACGGGGACAGGGGTCCGGGGAGCTGTTTTTT. Amino acid sequence: CASSPRRGQGSGELFF.

This clone occurred once. The chain carries TRBV11-2 and TRBJ1-2; 11 positions match TRBD1. The germline gives CDR1 SGHAT, CDR2 FQNNGV. The CDR3 sequence is 15 residues long. With V trimmed by 2 bases and J by 6 bases, 5 bases remained unmatched. This chain's CDR3 is CASSLFRDRGDGYTF. The CDR3 coding sequence is TGTGCCAGCAGCTTATTTAGGGACAGGGGGGATGGCTACACCTTC.

The genes are TRBV6-6 and TRBJ1-2; TRBD1 agrees at 7 bases. The CDR3 runs to 14 residues. Unmatched junction bases numbered 7, after V lost 2 bases and J lost 7 bases. CDR1 MNHNY and CDR2 SVGAGI come from the germline V gene (reference sequence). CDR3 nucleotide sequence: TGTGCCAGCAGTTACGAAGGGGGCTGGAGTGGCTACACCTTC. It specifies CASSYEGGWSGYTF.

The chain combines TRBV10-3 with TRBJ2-7, with 8 bases identical to TRBD2. CDR1 is ENHRY, CDR2 SYGVKD, per germline. V lost 5 bases and J lost 0; bases outside the gene matches: 3. This CDR3 comprises 14 residues. CDR3 in DNA: TGTGCCATCAGTAAAAGCGGGAGCTCCTACGAGCAGTACTTC. This encodes CAISKSGSSYEQYF.

The V and J genes are TRBV27 and TRBJ1-4; D is possibly TRBD1 (6 bases). Germline lookup yields CDR1 MNHEY and CDR2 SMNVEV (reference sequence). V was trimmed by 4 bases and J by 4 bases, leaving 13 bases between them. CDR3 length: 15 residues. CDR3 residues: CASSSTGLDNEKLFF. The CDR3 nucleotides read TGTGCCAGCAGTTCCACAGGGTTGGATAATGAAAAACTGTTTTTT.

The chain uses TRBV29-1 and TRBJ2-7; D remains unclear. CDR3 size: 13 residues. The germline V and J ends were trimmed by 3 bases and 2 bases, with 11 bases remaining between them. Germline V gene lookup returns CDR1 SQVTM and CDR2 ANQGSEA. CDR3 sequence: CSVEGSATYEQYF. In nucleotides, the CDR3 is TGCAGCGTTGAGGGCAGTGCGACCTACGAGCAGTACTTC.

This clone was counted a few times. The rearrangement joins TRBV11-3 to TRBJ2-1; 11 nucleotides align to TRBD2. The CDR3 has 16 amino acids. CDR1 is SGHNT and CDR2 is YENEEA in the germline V gene. The J segment lost 9 bases and the V segment lost 0 bases, leaving 7 bases of the junction unmatched. The CDR3 region is CASSLDALAGGGEQFF. CDR3 nucleotide sequence: TGTGCCAGCAGCTTAGATGCCCTAGCGGGAGGCGGTGAGCAGTTCTTC. Using reference TRBV11-3 and TRBJ2-1 for the parts outside the CDR3, the full variable domain is EAGVVQSPRYKIIEKKQPVAFWCNPISGHNTLYWYLQNLGQGPELLIRYENEEAVDDSQLPKDRFSAERLKGVDSTLKIQPAELGDSAVYLCASSLDALAGGGEQFFGPGTRLTVL.

This sequence joins TRBV30 and TRBJ2-1; 7 bases map to TRBD2. The CDR3 spans 13 residues. Germline trimming cut 6 bases from V and 10 bases from J; bases unmatched to any gene: 12. Germline V lookup: CDR1 GTSNPN, CDR2 SVGIG (reference sequence). The CDR3 reads CACKREGPYEQFF. CDR3 DNA: TGTGCCTGTAAGAGGGAGGGGCCCTACGAGCAGTTCTTC.

The chain has TRBV7-6 and TRBJ2-7; 9 bases fit TRBD1. The germline CDR1 and CDR2 sequences are SGHVS and FNYEAQ. The CDR3 is 14 amino acids. With V trimmed by 1 base and J by 2 bases, 0 bases remained unmatched. DNA of the CDR3: TGTGCCAGCAGCTTAGGACAGGGGGCCTACGAGCAGTACTTC. This gives the protein CASSLGQGAYEQYF.

The chain combines TRBV7-2 with TRBJ2-7; TRBD2 matches at 8 bases. The CDR3 consists of 16 residues. The germline gives CDR1 SGHTA, CDR2 FQGNSA. V was pared by 1 base and J by 3 bases, with 8 bases of the junction left unmatched. The CDR3 sequence: CASSLVSAGGLYEQYF. CDR3 DNA sequence: TGTGCCAGCAGCTTAGTATCGGCGGGGGGACTCTACGAGCAGTACTTC.

The rearrangement uses TRBV21-1 and TRBJ1-1; the listed D gene, TRBD1, was not tested against the DNA. TRBV21-1 is tagged as a pseudogene. This CDR3 contains 12 residues. The CDR3 reads CASSNRTNEAFF. The CDR3 nucleotides are TGTGCCAGCAGCAACCGGACAAACGAAGCTTTCTTT.

The genes are TRBV6-1 and TRBJ2-7, with 9 bases lining up with TRBD1. The V and J ends lost 10 bases and 4 bases, in that order; junction bases with no gene match: 11. The CDR3 is 14 amino acids. Germline V gene data show CDR1 as MNHNS and CDR2 as SASEGT. In nucleotides, the CDR3 is TGTGCCATCAAGAACAGGGGGCGAGTATACGAGCAGTACTTC. Residues: CAIKNRGRVYEQYF.

The gene calls are TRBV21-1 and TRBJ2-7; TRBD2 was called by the table and not checked on the DNA. TRBV21-1 is recorded as a pseudogene. The CDR3 is 9 amino acids. Here the CDR3 reads CASSNGKYF. The CDR3 DNA is TGTGCCAGCAGCAACGGTAAGTACTTC.

This clone was counted only a few times. A read error may account for a junction end that differs from germline. V and J are TRBV7-9 and TRBJ2-7; 9 bases match TRBD1. The CDR3 contains 13 residues. The germline V gene encodes CDR1 SEHNR and CDR2 FQNEAQ (reference sequence). Written as DNA, the CDR3 is TGTTCCAGCAGCTCGGGACAGGGCTACGAGCAGTACTTC. Protein: CSSSSGQGYEQYF.

The V gene is TRBV6-5, the J gene TRBJ2-5, with 13 bases identical to TRBD2. The J call may not be correct, given that the DNA end is closer to TRBJ2-7. CDR3 length: 14 residues. CDR1 is MNHEY and CDR2 is SVGAGI in the germline V gene. CDR3 DNA: TGTGCCAGTCGGACTAGCGGGAGTAGGGGCGAGCAGTACTTC. Translating it yields CASRTSGSRGEQYF.

V and J are TRBV5-1 and TRBJ1-3; 7 nucleotides align to TRBD1. V lost 4 bases and J lost 0; bases outside the gene matches: 4. The germline V gene encodes CDR1 SGHRS and CDR2 YFSETQ. The CDR3 loop spans 15 amino acids. For the CDR3, the DNA is TGCGCCAGCAGCGCGGGACAGCTCTCTGGAAACACCATATATTTT. It encodes CASSAGQLSGNTIYF. The whole variable domain, remainder taken from reference TRBV5-1 and TRBJ1-3, is KAGVTQTPRYLIKTRGQQVTLSCSPISGHRSVSWYQQTPGQGLQFLFEYFSETQRNKGNFPGRFSGRQFSNSRSEMNVSTLELGDSALYLCASSAGQLSGNTIYFGEGSWLTVV.

The CDR3 DNA sequence: TGTGCCAGCAGTTTGGTCGGTGAGCAGTTCTTC. This translates into CASSLVGEQFF. The genes are TRBV27 and TRBJ2-1; D is uncertain. CDR1 and CDR2 from the germline V gene are MNHEY and SMNVEV (reference sequence). CDR3 size: 11 residues. Trimming stripped 3 bases from V and 9 bases from J, with 6 bases between.

The chain joins TRBV7-2 to TRBJ2-7; TRBD1 aligns across 7 bases. V lost 5 bases to trimming and J lost 0 bases; unmatched junction nucleotides: 4. This CDR3 has 14 amino acids. Germline V gives CDR1 SGHTA, CDR2 FQGNSA. The CDR3 sequence is CASSLDRVSYEQYF. The CDR3 DNA is TGTGCCAGCAGCCTAGACAGGGTCTCCTACGAGCAGTACTTC.

The chain joins TRBV7-2 to TRBJ1-3, with 8 bases aligning to TRBD1. The CDR3 covers 15 residues. Germline loops: CDR1 SGHTA, CDR2 FQGNSA. J gave up 2 bases and V 5 bases, and 5 bases lay outside the gene matches. CDR3 protein: CASSIDRGTGNTIYF. In DNA form, the CDR3 reads TGTGCCAGCAGCATCGACAGGGGCACTGGAAACACCATATATTTT. Looking up the rest from reference TRBV7-2 and TRBJ1-3 gives the full variable domain: GAGVSQSPSNKVTEKGKDVELRCDPISGHTALYWYRQSLGQGLEFLIYFQGNSAPDKSGLPSDRFSAERTGGSVSTLTIQRTQQEDSAVYLCASSIDRGTGNTIYFGEGSWLTVV.

This clone occurred once. V and J are TRBV5-5 and TRBJ1-4; 9 nucleotides line up with TRBD1. From germline, CDR1 is SGHKS and CDR2 YYEKEE (reference sequence). The V gene end was trimmed by 2 bases and the J gene end by 8 bases; junction bases not matched to a gene: 4. This CDR3 contains 14 residues. This chain's CDR3 is CASSLQGAGEKLFF. The CDR3 DNA follows: TGTGCCAGCAGCTTACAGGGGGCAGGCGAAAAACTGTTTTTT. Complete variable domain (other parts from reference TRBV5-5 and TRBJ1-4): DAGVTQSPTHLIKTRGQQVTLRCSPISGHKSVSWYQQVLGQGPQFIFQYYEKEERGRGNFPDRFSARQFPNYSSELNVNALLLGDSALYLCASSLQGAGEKLFFGSGTQLSVL.

CDR3: CASSRPGRSTQYF. In nucleotides, the CDR3 is TGTGCCAGCAGTCGCCCCGGTCGATCTACGCAGTATTTT. The chain couples TRBV28 to TRBJ2-3; D is unresolved. Germline V lookup: CDR1 MDHEN, CDR2 SYDVKM. The CDR3 has 13 residues. Trimming shortened V by 5 bases and J by 8 bases, and 14 bases separated the two germline ends.

This clone was seen only once. The chain joins TRBV5-8 to TRBJ2-5; 8 positions match TRBD2. V was clipped by 4 bases and J by 3 bases; unmatched bases: 8. CDR3 length equals 15 residues. Per the germline V gene, CDR1 is SGHTS and CDR2 is YDEGEE. The CDR3 bases are TGTGCCAGCAGCCCACGAGTCGGGAGGGAAGAGACCCAGTACTTC. This translates into CASSPRVGREETQYF.

The V call is TRBV19, the J call TRBJ2-1; TRBD1 is a possible D gene (8 bases). CDR1 LNHDA and CDR2 SQIVND come from the germline V gene (reference sequence). The V end lost 8 bases, the J end lost 7 bases, and 18 bases lay between the germline ends. The CDR3 has 14 residues. CDR3 nucleotides: TGTGCCAGTGGAACAGGGGGGGGTCGAAATGAGCAGTTCTTC. Translation gives CASGTGGGRNEQFF.

The V call is TRBV7-9, the J call TRBJ2-1; 9 bases map to TRBD1. The CDR3 extends over 14 amino acids. Losses at the gene ends were 10 bases for V and 12 bases for J; bases not matched to a gene: 16. Germline V gene data show CDR1 as SEHNR and CDR2 as FQNEAQ (reference sequence). The CDR3 sequence is CATLSRDRVVGQFF. CDR3 nucleotide sequence: TGTGCCACCCTGTCCCGGGACAGGGTCGTGGGGCAGTTCTTC.

This clone was found once. The genes are TRBV2 and TRBJ2-7, with unresolved D. This CDR3 region has 11 residues. Trimming removed 3 bases at V and 4 bases at J, with 4 bases between. Germline V CDR1 and CDR2: SNHLY, FYNNEI. CDR3 in amino acids: CASSDRYEQYF. Here the CDR3 DNA reads TGTGCCAGCAGTGATCGGTACGAGCAGTACTTC.

The chain links TRBV7-2 to TRBJ2-1, with 13 bases lining up with TRBD2. CDR1 and CDR2 (germline): SGHTA, FQGNSA. The length of the CDR3 is 17 residues. After removal of 2 bases from V and 16 bases from J, the junction contained 17 bases not matched to a gene. This CDR3 reads CASSLRLAGGVFSPSFF. The DNA of the CDR3 is TGTGCCAGCAGCTTAAGACTAGCGGGAGGAGTCTTTTCCCCATCTTTCTTC.